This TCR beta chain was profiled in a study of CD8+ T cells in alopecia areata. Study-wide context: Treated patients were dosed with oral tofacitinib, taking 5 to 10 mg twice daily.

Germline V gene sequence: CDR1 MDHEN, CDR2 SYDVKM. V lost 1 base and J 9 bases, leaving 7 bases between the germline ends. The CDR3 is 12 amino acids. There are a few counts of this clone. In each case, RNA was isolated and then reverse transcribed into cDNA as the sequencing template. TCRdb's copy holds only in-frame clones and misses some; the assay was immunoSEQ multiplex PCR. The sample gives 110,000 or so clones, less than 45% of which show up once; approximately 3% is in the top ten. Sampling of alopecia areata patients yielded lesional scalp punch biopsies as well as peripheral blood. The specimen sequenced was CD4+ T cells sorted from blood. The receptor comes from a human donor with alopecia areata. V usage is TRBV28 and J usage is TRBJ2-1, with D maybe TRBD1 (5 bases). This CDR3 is CASSLFGAEQFF. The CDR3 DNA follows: TGTGCCAGCAGTTTATTTGGGGCTGAGCAGTTCTTC.